This T cell receptor beta chain was obtained from a study of cytomegalovirus exposure and HLA in healthy donors. General study results and limits: In an earlier analysis, most TCR beta V segments were productive about 87% or about 30% of the time.

This CDR3 contains 18 residues. Germline V gene data show CDR1 as ENHRY and CDR2 as SYGVKD. Losses at the gene ends were 2 bases for V and 4 bases for J; bases not matched to a gene: 12. A word on this clone: Its antigen is unidentified.

The PCR contained 60 Vbeta and 13 Jbeta primers. Data came from immunoSEQ multiplex PCR; TCRdb stores just in-frame clones and leaves some out. The sample holds around 180,000 clones, about 82% seen once. This chain uses TRBV10-3 with TRBJ2-3, with TRBD2 matching 10 bases. Source material: PBMCs. This receptor was obtained from a male donor in good health and CMV-seronegative. Here the CDR3 reads CAISEPTPVAGGADTQYF. The CDR3 nucleotides are TGTGCCATCAGTGAGCCGACCCCAGTAGCGGGAGGCGCAGATACGCAGTATTTT.